These 32 T cell receptor beta chains were sequenced from one sample in a study of T cell repertoires in cytomegalovirus infection. Their antigens remain unidentified. TCRdb reprocessed the reads with MiXCR, giving one entry per CDR3 protein. The sample shows 750,000 to 900,000 distinct CDR3 sequences, just under 30% of them seen only once. The source was cultured CD8+ T cells from PBMCs, collected from culture after CMV antigen stimulation. All receptors come from a human donor in good health (CMV status not recorded). Some clones in this sample may be carry-over from other donors' samples.

This clonotype was recorded a few times. V usage is TRBV5-4 and J usage is TRBJ2-2; D is undetermined. The ends were cut back, 0 bases at V and 6 bases at J, with 12 bases in the middle. Germline CDR1 is SGHNT and CDR2 is YYREEE (reference sequence). This CDR3 is 15 amino acids long. The CDR3 here is CASSLVGLPAGELFF. As DNA, the CDR3 is TGTGCCAGCAGCTTGGTTGGTCTCCCCGCCGGGGAGCTGTTTTTT.

The J gene is TRBJ1-1, the V gene TRBV9; 9 positions match TRBD1. Germline V gene lookup returns CDR1 SGDLS and CDR2 YYNGEE. J gave up 0 bases and V 3 bases, and 3 bases lay outside the gene matches. CDR3 length: 15 residues. The CDR3 spells CASSGTGGMNTEAFF. The CDR3 DNA reads as TGTGCCAGCAGCGGAACAGGGGGCATGAACACTGAAGCTTTCTTT.

The V and J genes are TRBV7-9 and TRBJ1-1; D gene unclear. CDR3 length: 12 amino acids. Trimming took off 1 base at V and 10 bases at J, with 10 bases between the two ends. The germline V gene has CDR1 SEHNR and CDR2 FQNEAQ (reference sequence). The CDR3 DNA follows: TGTGCCAGCAGCTTAGTTACGGATCTAGCTTTCTTT. It encodes CASSLVTDLAFF.

This clonotype was seen a handful of times. The V call is TRBV27, the J call TRBJ2-7, with no clear D. CDR1 and CDR2 from the germline V gene are MNHEY and SMNVEV (reference sequence). V was clipped by 4 bases and J by 1 base, with 11 bases between them. This CDR3 has 14 amino acids. Here the CDR3 reads CASSSLGSSYEQYV. In DNA, the CDR3 is TGTGCCAGCAGTTCCCTTGGTAGTTCCTACGAGCAGTACGTC.

Comments on this clonotype: This may arise from a read error, as a much more abundant clone is one base away. The rearrangement links TRBV7-6 to TRBJ1-6; 7 bases agree with TRBD1. There are 17 residues in the CDR3. Per germline, CDR1 SGHVS and CDR2 FNYEAQ. The CDR3 here is CASSSTGDSSYNSPFHF. The CDR3 DNA sequence: TGTGCCAGCAGCTCCACAGGGGATAGCTCCTATAATTCACCCTTCCACTTT.

The rearrangement uses TRBV14 and TRBJ2-7; D possibly matches TRBD1 or TRBD2 (6 bases each). CDR3 size: 16 residues. With 0 bases removed from V and 1 base from J, the gap between germline ends came to 13 bases. CDR1 is SGHDN and CDR2 is FVKESK in the germline V gene. The CDR3 DNA reads TGTGCCAGCAGCCAAGAGTCGGGGGCAGGGTCCTACGAGCAGTACTTC. Protein: CASSQESGAGSYEQYF.

This clonotype was observed a handful of times. J is TRBJ1-5 and V is TRBV19; 8 bases align to TRBD1. Germline CDR1 reads LNHDA; CDR2 reads SQIVND (reference sequence). CDR3 length equals 17 residues. The J segment lost 1 base and the V segment lost 2 bases, leaving 7 bases of the junction unmatched. This chain's CDR3 is CASSILRTGISNQPQHF. In DNA form, the CDR3 reads TGTGCCAGTAGTATATTAAGGACAGGGATAAGCAATCAGCCCCAGCATTTT.

About this clonotype: At one boundary the junction diverges from the germline segment, which might be a read error. The chain has TRBV7-7 and TRBJ2-2; D is uncertain. This CDR3 is built from 14 residues. Per germline, CDR1 SSHAT and CDR2 FNYEAQ (reference sequence). CDR3 in DNA: TGTGCTAGCAGCGCTAGACAGAACACCGGGGAGCTGTTTTTT. This gives the protein CASSARQNTGELFF.

Regarding this clonotype: A much larger clone differs from this one at a single base, so this may be a read error. The chain carries TRBV7-6 and TRBJ2-3, with D perhaps matching TRBD1 or TRBD2 (6 bases each). The CDR3 contains 18 residues. V was trimmed by 4 bases and J by 0 bases, leaving 20 bases between them. Per germline, CDR1 SGHVS and CDR2 FNYEAQ. Here the CDR3 DNA reads TGTGCCAGCAGCTCAGAGGTAGTGGGGGGCCTTAGCACAGATACGCAGTATTTT. Residues: CASSSEVVGGLSTDTQYF. Combining the CDR3 with reference TRBV7-6 and TRBJ2-3 gives the whole variable domain GAGVSQSPRYKVTKRGQDVALRCDPISGHVSLYWYRQALGQGPEFLTYFNYEAQQDKSGLPNDRFSAERPEGSISTLTIQRTEQRDSAMYRCASSSEVVGGLSTDTQYFGPGTRLTVL.

V and J are TRBV12-3 or TRBV12-4 and TRBJ1-1, with TRBD1 as a possible D gene (5 bases). Trimming left V 4 bases short and J 0 bases short, with 21 bases between. CDR3 length: 18 amino acids. CDR3 bases: TGTGCCAGCAGTTGGGATTTGGGGGACGGACACATGAACACTGAAGCTTTCTTT. It encodes CASSWDLGDGHMNTEAFF.

The V call is TRBV19, the J call TRBJ1-1, with TRBD1 as a possible D gene (5 bases). V shed 1 base and J shed 0 bases, with 9 bases lying between them. The germline V gene encodes CDR1 LNHDA and CDR2 SQIVND (reference sequence). This CDR3 region has 15 residues. The CDR3 sequence: CASSIGAGLNTEAFF. Written as DNA, the CDR3 is TGTGCCAGTAGTATAGGAGCAGGGTTGAACACTGAAGCTTTCTTT.

V is TRBV7-2 and J is TRBJ2-7; 7 nucleotides align to TRBD2. Germline-derived CDR1 and CDR2 are SGHTA and FQGNSA. The CDR3 covers 15 residues. Trimming removed 5 bases from V and 7 bases from J; junction bases left unmatched: 14. This chain's CDR3 is CASSPPPGTMGEQYF. CDR3 sequence (DNA): TGTGCCAGCAGCCCTCCGCCCGGGACTATGGGAGAGCAGTACTTC.

The CDR3 sequence is CASSLYDNYEQYV. The CDR3 nucleotides read TGTGCCAGCAGTTTATACGATAACTACGAGCAGTACGTC. This rearrangement joins TRBV28 to TRBJ2-7; D ambiguous. V lost 1 base, J lost 3 bases, and 7 bases lay in between. The CDR3 is made up of 13 amino acids. CDR1 is MDHEN and CDR2 is SYDVKM in the germline V gene.

This clonotype was observed a handful of times. This chain connects TRBV7-9 to TRBJ1-2; D uncertain. The V end lost 1 base, the J end lost 0 bases, and 15 bases lay between the germline ends. The CDR3 sequence is 17 residues long. Looked up from germline, CDR1 is SEHNR and CDR2 is FQNEAQ (reference sequence). CDR3 coding DNA: TGTGCCAGCAGCTTAGGTCGGCAACTCGATTCTAACTATGGCTACACCTTC. It translates to CASSLGRQLDSNYGYTF.

Many counts were recorded for this clonotype. V gene TRBV7-6 combines with J gene TRBJ2-1, with a weak D call TRBD2 (5 bases). There are 14 residues in the CDR3. V lost 1 base, J lost 10 bases, and 14 bases lay in between. Germline values: CDR1 SGHVS, CDR2 FNYEAQ. The CDR3 protein is CASSLGPERGEQFF. The DNA for the CDR3 is TGTGCCAGCAGCTTAGGGCCAGAGCGAGGGGAGCAGTTCTTC.

The CDR3 region has the DNA TGTGCCAGCAAGACCGACCCGCTATCGGGCGGGGAGCTGTTTTTT. Its protein product is CASKTDPLSGGELFF. J is TRBJ2-2 and V is TRBV7-9; no firm D call. Germline CDR1 SEHNR, CDR2 FQNEAQ (reference sequence). This CDR3 is built from 15 residues. Trimming took 7 bases from V and 7 from J, leaving 19 bases between them.

About this clonotype: A junction boundary mismatches the germline segment, possibly from a read error. This chain links TRBV27 with TRBJ2-7; 10 positions agree with TRBD2. Looked up from germline, CDR1 is MNHEY and CDR2 is SMNVEV (reference sequence). The CDR3 spans 16 residues. The CDR3 is CVSSPSSGGFPYEQYF. The CDR3 bases are TGTGTCAGCAGCCCTTCTAGCGGGGGTTTCCCCTACGAGCAGTACTTC.

This clonotype occurred many times. The chain has TRBV7-9 and TRBJ2-5; D gene uncertain. Germline assignment: CDR1 SEHNR and CDR2 FQNEAQ (reference sequence). Trimming shortened V by 3 bases and J by 0 bases, and 8 bases separated the two germline ends. CDR3 size: 14 residues. This CDR3 is CASSFPSYQETQYF. The DNA of the CDR3 is TGTGCCAGCAGCTTTCCATCGTACCAAGAGACCCAGTACTTC.

With respect to this clonotype: One junction end disagrees with the germline gene, perhaps due to a read error. The J gene is TRBJ2-2, the V gene TRBV7-6; D could derive from TRBD1 or TRBD2 (5 bases each). This CDR3 contains 13 residues. CDR1 SGHVS and CDR2 FNYEAQ come from the germline V gene. The CDR3 protein is CASTETDTGEPFF. The DNA of the CDR3 is TGTGCCAGCACCGAGACAGACACCGGGGAGCCGTTTTTT.

This rearrangement joins TRBV6-2 or TRBV6-3 to TRBJ1-1; 9 nucleotides align to TRBD1. CDR1 and CDR2 (germline): MNHEY, SVGEGT. CDR3 length equals 14 residues. V gave up 6 bases and J gave up 3 bases; unmatched junction bases: 5. CDR3 bases: TGTGCCAGCAGACCTACAGGGGGCTACACTGAAGCTTTCTTT. Encoded protein: CASRPTGGYTEAFF.

The J gene is TRBJ2-2, the V gene TRBV9; D unclear. Germline values: CDR1 SGDLS, CDR2 YYNGEE. V dropped 5 bases and J dropped 6 bases, with 11 bases sitting between them. The CDR3 length is 13 residues. DNA of the CDR3: TGTGCCAGCAGGACCTACCCCTCCGGGGAGCTGTTTTTT. Its translation: CASRTYPSGELFF.

This clonotype was picked up a small number of times. The genes are TRBV7-8 and TRBJ1-1; a possible D gene is TRBD1 (5 bases). The germline CDR1 and CDR2 sequences are SGHVS and FQNEAQ. There are 18 residues in the CDR3. V was clipped by 1 base and J by 3 bases, with 21 bases between them. This CDR3 reads CASSLVTGPSMGDTEAFF. The CDR3 DNA reads TGTGCCAGCAGCTTAGTAACGGGGCCTTCCATGGGGGACACTGAAGCTTTCTTT. Combining the CDR3 with reference TRBV7-8 and TRBJ1-1 gives the whole variable domain GAGVSQSPRYKVAKRGQDVALRCDPISGHVSLFWYQQALGQGPEFLTYFQNEAQLDKSGLPSDRFFAERPEGSVSTLKIQRTQQEDSAVYLCASSLVTGPSMGDTEAFFGQGTRLTVV.

This clonotype showed up many times. This rearrangement joins TRBV7-8 to TRBJ1-4; D ambiguous. Trimming removed 0 bases at V and 1 base at J, with 3 bases between. Per germline, CDR1 SGHVS and CDR2 FQNEAQ. The CDR3 sequence is 14 residues long. CDR3 protein: CASSLAGTNEKLFF. Written as DNA, the CDR3 is TGTGCCAGCAGCTTAGCCGGAACTAATGAAAAACTGTTTTTT.

This clonotype was seen a handful of times. The J gene is TRBJ2-4, the V gene TRBV5-5; D not certain. Trimming stripped 1 base from V and 1 base from J, with 18 bases between. This CDR3 has 18 amino acids. Germline V gene lookup returns CDR1 SGHKS and CDR2 YYEKEE (reference sequence). The CDR3 bases are TGTGCCAGCAGCTTGATTCCCCAATCTAGTGATGCCAAAAACATTCAGTACTTC. It is translated as CASSLIPQSSDAKNIQYF.

CDR3 in DNA: TGTGCCAGCAGCTTCTCCGGGCAGCGGGGGGGCGGATGGGAGACCCAGTACTTC. Translated: CASSFSGQRGGGWETQYF. The chain is built from TRBV7-2 and TRBJ2-5; 10 positions agree with TRBD2. Per the germline V gene, CDR1 is SGHTA and CDR2 is FQGNSA. V lost 3 bases, J lost 5 bases, and 15 bases stayed unmatched. This CDR3 is 18 amino acids long. The complete variable domain, with remaining parts taken from reference TRBV7-2 and TRBJ2-5, reads GAGVSQSPSNKVTEKGKDVELRCDPISGHTALYWYRQSLGQGLEFLIYFQGNSAPDKSGLPSDRFSAERTGGSVSTLTIQRTQQEDSAVYLCASSFSGQRGGGWETQYFGPGTRLLVL.

This clonotype was counted at least ten times. The chain recombines TRBV4-1 with TRBJ1-1; D unresolved. V was cut by 0 bases and J by 2 bases, with 7 bases left in between. Germline V gene lookup returns CDR1 MGHRA and CDR2 YSYEKL. CDR3 length equals 14 residues. CDR3 in DNA: TGCGCCAGCAGCCAAGAATTCCAAAACACTGAAGCTTTCTTT. It specifies CASSQEFQNTEAFF.

This clonotype was found many times. This rearrangement joins TRBV7-9 to TRBJ1-1, with D possibly TRBD1 on 5 matching bases. The ends were cut back, 1 base at V and 10 bases at J, with 7 bases in the middle. This CDR3 has 11 amino acids. CDR1 and CDR2 (germline): SEHNR, FQNEAQ (reference sequence). The CDR3 region is CASSLEGRAFF. The CDR3 DNA reads TGTGCCAGCAGCTTAGAGGGGAGAGCTTTCTTT. The variable domain in full, completed from reference TRBV7-9 and TRBJ1-1, reads DTGVSQNPRHKITKRGQNVTFRCDPISEHNRLYWYRQTLGQGPEFLTYFQNEAQLEKSRLLSDRFSAERPKGSFSTLEIQRTEQGDSAMYLCASSLEGRAFFGQGTRLTVV.

This clonotype was detected ten times or more. The rearrangement joins TRBV7-9 to TRBJ1-1; D not certain. CDR3 length equals 13 residues. The germline CDR1 and CDR2 sequences are SEHNR and FQNEAQ (reference sequence). The ends were cut back, 4 bases at V and 1 base at J, with 7 bases in the middle. CDR3 loop: CASSSQENTEAFF. CDR3 nucleotides: TGTGCCAGCAGCTCTCAGGAGAACACTGAAGCTTTCTTT.

The chain combines TRBV4-1 with TRBJ2-2; possibly TRBD2 for D (6 bases). Trimming removed 5 bases from V and 1 base from J, with 11 bases in between. This CDR3 region has 15 residues. The V gene's germline CDR1 is MGHRA and CDR2 YSYEKL. CDR3 sequence reads: CASSFRDLNTGELFF. CDR3 nucleotide sequence: TGCGCCAGCAGCTTCCGGGACTTGAACACCGGGGAGCTGTTTTTT.

This clonotype was detected a few times. The chain uses TRBV19 and TRBJ2-6; D is unclear. Trimming removed 3 bases from V and 0 bases from J, with 12 bases in between. The CDR3 length is 17 residues. Germline V gene data show CDR1 as LNHDA and CDR2 as SQIVND (reference sequence). The CDR3 loop is CASSIVALSSGANVLTF. CDR3 coding DNA: TGTGCCAGTAGTATTGTGGCCCTCTCCTCTGGGGCCAACGTCCTGACTTTC. Full variable domain (missing parts from reference TRBV19 and TRBJ2-6): DGGITQSPKYLFRKEGQNVTLSCEQNLNHDAMYWYRQDPGQGLRLIYYSQIVNDFQKGDIAEGYSVSREKKESFPLTVTSAQKNPTAFYLCASSIVALSSGANVLTFGAGSRLTVL.

The rearrangement links TRBV12-3 or TRBV12-4 to TRBJ1-2, with D possibly matching TRBD1 (5 bases). CDR3 size: 12 residues. V was pared by 4 bases and J by 6 bases, with 9 bases between. In DNA form, the CDR3 reads TGTGCCAGCAGTTACGGGGCCCATGGCTACACCTTC. It codes for CASSYGAHGYTF.

This sequence joins TRBV5-4 and TRBJ2-5, with D possibly being TRBD1 (5 bases). The V end lost 3 bases, the J end lost 7 bases, and 13 bases lay between the germline ends. From germline, CDR1 is SGHNT and CDR2 YYREEE (reference sequence). The CDR3 is 13 amino acids. CDR3 in DNA: TGTGCCAGCAGCTCCGACAGAGAACGGACCCAGTACTTC. Its protein product is CASSSDRERTQYF. Together with reference TRBV5-4 and TRBJ2-5, the CDR3 gives the full variable domain: ETGVTQSPTHLIKTRGQQVTLRCSSQSGHNTVSWYQQALGQGPQFIFQYYREEENGRGNFPPRFSGLQFPNYSSELNVNALELDDSALYLCASSSDRERTQYFGPGTRLLVL.